The 3 T cell receptor beta chains given below trace back to one sample, sequenced in a study of blood T cells in healthy people across ages. Primers used in a second PCR of about 6 to 11 cycles were a sample-barcoded 5' primer and a J-beta primer mix. In TCRdb, the 5' RACE reads were re-called with MiXCR into one record per CDR3 protein. The table shows 1.5 million to 2 million distinct CDR3 sequences, with around 48% occurring only once. The sequenced sample was blood. The source of these receptors is a woman aged 35 to 49 in good health.

This rearrangement joins TRBV4-3 to TRBJ2-1; D uncertain. The germline V gene encodes CDR1 LGHNA and CDR2 YSLEER. The length of the CDR3 is 14 residues. The V and J ends lost 0 bases and 8 bases respectively, with 11 bases between them. CDR3 bases: TGCGCCAGCAGCCAAGATCCCTATACCGATGAGCAGTTCTTC. Translating it yields CASSQDPYTDEQFF.

V gene TRBV20-1 combines with J gene TRBJ2-5, with D unclear. Germline V gene sequence: CDR1 DFQATT, CDR2 SNEGSKA (reference sequence). This CDR3 region has 15 residues. V was pared by 0 bases and J by 1 base, with 12 bases between. CDR3 sequence reads: CSARDSPRIQETQYF. In DNA form, the CDR3 reads TGCAGTGCTAGAGATAGCCCCAGAATCCAAGAGACCCAGTACTTC.

The chain couples TRBV6-1 to TRBJ2-3; D remains ambiguous. CDR1 and CDR2 from the germline V gene are MNHNS and SASEGT. This CDR3 has 16 residues. The V end lost 6 bases, the J end lost 4 bases, and 20 bases lay between the germline ends. For the CDR3, the DNA is TGTGCCAGCAGGCCCCGACACACGATAAACTCAGATACGCAGTATTTT. Translating it yields CASRPRHTINSDTQYF.